The rows below give T cell receptor beta chains drawn from one sample of a study of radiotherapy plus CTLA-4 blockade in lung cancer. Libraries were prepared by immunoSEQ multiplex PCR; TCRdb keeps only in-frame clonotypes and omits some of them. The data contain approximately 75,000 clones, approximately 78% of them singletons. The sequenced sample was peripheral blood, obtained from a patient treated with radiotherapy plus ipilimumab. Every receptor here comes from a human donor with non-small cell lung cancer who had a complete response to radiotherapy plus ipilimumab. Both conserved end residues are part of each CDR3. A D gene is named only where the DNA matches it firmly. Clone size appears in some rows only: once, few, many, or a class for an expanded clone.

>-|TRBV30|TRBJ2-7|-
CAWSGGEAEQYF
TGTGCCTGGAGTGGGGGGGAGGCCGAGCAGTACTTC
>TRBD2|TRBV5-1|TRBJ2-3|-
CASNPSGRAGDTQYF
TGCGCCAGCAATCCTAGCGGGAGGGCCGGGGATACGCAGTATTTT
>-|TRBV6-6|TRBJ1-6|-
CATEGGDNSPLHF
TGTGCCACCGAGGGGGGGGATAATTCACCCCTCCACTTT
>-|TRBV28|TRBJ1-4|-
CASSPAVGAAPSSKFF
TGTGCCAGCAGTCCCGCCGTTGGAGCCGCGCCGTCTTCGAAGTTTTTT
>TRBD1|TRBV29-1|TRBJ1-1|-
CSGHQGAKTEAFF
TGCAGCGGACACCAGGGGGCAAAGACTGAAGCTTTCTTT
>-|TRBV5-1|TRBJ1-3|-
CASRLTFGGNTIYF
TGCGCCAGCAGGTTGACCTTTGGTGGAAACACCATATATTTT
>-|TRBV27|TRBJ1-2|-
CASSLSSTKANYGYTF
TGTGCCAGCAGTTTATCATCTACGAAAGCTAACTATGGCTACACCTTC
>-|TRBV29-1|TRBJ1-5|-
CSVEEVLKGPQHF
TGCAGCGTTGAGGAGGTCTTAAAGGGACCCCAGCATTTT
>TRBD1|TRBV18|TRBJ1-6|few
CASSPVESNDRGTSPLHF
TGTGCCAGCTCACCGGTCGAGTCTAATGACAGGGGAACCTCACCCCTCCACTTT
>-|TRBV15|TRBJ2-5|once
CATSRTGIQETQYF
TGTGCCACCAGCAGAACGGGGATTCAAGAGACCCAGTACTTC
>TRBD2|TRBV18|TRBJ2-1|-
CASSPKVAGGAYNEQFF
TGTGCCAGCTCACCAAAAGTTGCGGGGGGGGCCTACAATGAGCAGTTCTTC
>TRBD1|TRBV7-6|TRBJ2-1|-
CASSLGTGYNEQFF
TGTGCCAGCAGCCTAGGGACAGGGTACAATGAGCAGTTCTTC
>-|TRBV9|TRBJ1-3|-
CASSVASGAGNTIYF
TGTGCCAGCAGCGTAGCCTCAGGGGCTGGAAACACCATATATTTT
>TRBD1|TRBV29-1|TRBJ1-2|-
CSTEDRLGGYTF
TGCAGCACGGAGGACAGGCTGGGTGGCTACACCTTC
>TRBD1|TRBV7-8|TRBJ2-7|-
CASSLGDRGREQYF
TGTGCCAGCAGCTTAGGGGACAGGGGTCGGGAGCAGTACTTC
>-|TRBV6-6|TRBJ1-1|-
CASSETRNTEAFF
TGTGCCAGCAGCGAGACACGGAACACTGAAGCTTTCTTT
>-|TRBV5-1|TRBJ1-1|once
CASSASGGLGTEAFF
TGCGCCAGCAGCGCCAGTGGGGGCCTTGGCACTGAAGCTTTCTTT
>-|TRBV7-2|TRBJ1-1|-
CASRPDFMNTEAFF
TGTGCCAGCAGGCCCGATTTCATGAACACTGAAGCTTTCTTT
>-|TRBV27|TRBJ1-1|-
CASSLRAGPNTEAFF
TGTGCCAGCAGTTTGAGGGCGGGTCCAAACACTGAAGCTTTCTTT
>-|TRBV10-3|TRBJ1-2|-
CAISDGGLNFYGYTF
TGTGCCATCAGTGATGGGGGGTTGAATTTCTATGGCTACACCTTC
>TRBD2|TRBV30|TRBJ2-5|-
CAWSEGLAGGETQYF
TGTGCCTGGAGCGAGGGACTAGCGGGAGGGGAGACCCAGTACTTC
>-|TRBV7-2|TRBJ2-3|once
CASSLDPVRTQYF
TGTGCCAGCAGCTTAGATCCCGTACGCACGCAGTATTTT
>-|TRBV11-2|TRBJ2-1|-
CASSLVGGGENNEQFF
TGTGCCAGCAGCTTAGTCGGCGGAGGGGAAAACAATGAGCAGTTCTTC
>TRBD2|TRBV5-1|TRBJ2-2|-
CASSLDREGRNTGELFF
TGCGCCAGCAGCTTGGATCGGGAGGGCCGGAACACCGGGGAGCTGTTTTTT
>TRBD1|TRBV7-2|TRBJ2-7|-
CASSAHRGEYEQYF
TGTGCCAGCAGCGCCCACAGGGGGGAATACGAGCAGTACTTC
>-|TRBV10-1|TRBJ2-3|-
CASRESWRDADTQYF
TGCGCCAGCAGGGAATCATGGCGAGACGCAGATACGCAGTATTTT
>-|TRBV7-2|TRBJ2-2|-
CASGLYTGELFF
TGTGCCAGCGGCTTATACACCGGGGAGCTGTTTTTT
>TRBD2|TRBV18|TRBJ2-1|-
CASSPGGGSSYNEQFF
TGTGCCAGCTCACCAGGCGGGGGGAGCTCCTACAATGAGCAGTTCTTC
>-|TRBV14|TRBJ2-2|-
CASSQGGWWGRGTGELFF
TGTGCCAGCAGCCAAGGCGGATGGTGGGGTCGAGGCACCGGGGAGCTGTTTTTT
>-|TRBV5-5|TRBJ1-5|-
CASSLGQPDQPQHF
TGTGCCAGCAGCTTAGGGCAGCCGGATCAGCCCCAGCATTTT
>-|TRBV6-5|TRBJ2-1|-
CASSHGGEQFF
TGTGCCAGCAGCCACGGGGGTGAGCAGTTCTTC
>TRBD1|TRBV12-5|TRBJ1-5|-
CASGRTGTGDNQPQHF
TGTGCTAGTGGTCGCACCGGGACAGGGGACAATCAGCCCCAGCATTTT
>TRBD2|TRBV7-2|TRBJ2-1|-
CASSLAGGGAAYNEQFF
TGTGCCAGCAGCTTAGCTGGCGGGGGGGCCGCGTACAATGAGCAGTTCTTC
>-|TRBV5-4|TRBJ1-5|-
CASSLDVNQPQHF
TGTGCCAGCAGCTTGGATGTTAATCAGCCCCAGCATTTT
>-|TRBV4-3|TRBJ2-1|-
CASSRSLQGREQFF
TGCGCCAGCAGCCGATCCTTACAGGGCAGGGAGCAGTTCTTC
>TRBD1|TRBV6-5|TRBJ2-7|-
CASIYGDRQYF
TGTGCCAGCATCTACGGGGACAGACAGTACTTC
>-|TRBV6-5|TRBJ1-5|-
CASKTARSNQPQHF
TGTGCCAGTAAGACAGCGCGAAGCAATCAGCCCCAGCATTTT
>-|TRBV4-3|TRBJ2-2|-
CASSQDLTGSNTGELFF
TGCGCCAGCAGCCAAGATCTGACAGGAAGTAACACCGGGGAGCTGTTTTTT
>-|TRBV7-9|TRBJ1-2|-
CASSLSAAGYGYTF
TGTGCCAGCAGCTTATCCGCGGCAGGCTATGGCTACACCTTC
>-|TRBV7-9|TRBJ2-5|once
CASSLSLQETQYF
TGTGCCAGCAGCTTAAGTCTCCAAGAGACCCAGTACTTC
>-|TRBV18|TRBJ1-1|-
CASSQNPQVNTEAFF
TGTGCCAGCTCTCAAAACCCGCAGGTGAACACTGAAGCTTTCTTT
>-|TRBV5-1|TRBJ2-3|few
CASSVAGSPDTQYF
TGCGCCAGCAGCGTGGCCGGGAGCCCGGATACGCAGTATTTT
>-|TRBV7-9|TRBJ1-6|-
CASNSEGSWLDSPLHF
TGTGCCAGCAACTCGGAGGGGAGTTGGTTGGATTCACCCCTCCACTTT
>TRBD1|TRBV30|TRBJ1-1|-
CAWKKGQVNGGAFF
TGTGCCTGGAAGAAGGGACAGGTTAACGGGGGGGCTTTCTTT
>-|TRBV5-6|TRBJ1-1|-
CASSLVHMNTEAFF
TGTGCCAGCAGCTTGGTTCACATGAACACTGAAGCTTTCTTT
>-|TRBV7-2|TRBJ1-1|few
CASSLGGTQNTEAFF
TGTGCCAGCAGCTTAGGGGGGACACAGAACACTGAAGCTTTCTTT
>TRBD1|TRBV7-2|TRBJ1-3|-
CASSLVQGAGNTIYF
TGTGCCAGCAGCTTAGTACAGGGGGCTGGAAACACCATATATTTT
>-|TRBV11-2|TRBJ2-5|-
CASSLDRETQYF
TGTGCCAGCAGCTTAGATCGCGAGACCCAGTACTTC
>-|TRBV6-6|TRBJ2-7|-
CASSSEVYEQYF
TGTGCCAGCAGTTCGGAGGTCTACGAGCAGTACTTC
>-|TRBV7-9|TRBJ1-6|-
CASSLEGVPSPLHF
TGTGCCAGCAGCTTGGAGGGGGTTCCCTCACCCCTCCACTTT